This TCR beta chain is from a study of cytomegalovirus exposure and HLA in healthy donors. This CDR3 is 15 amino acids long. The ends lost 6 bases at V and 1 base at J; junction bases unmatched: 6. Per the germline V gene, CDR1 is MNHEY and CDR2 is SVGAGI. PCR employed 60 Vbeta and 13 Jbeta primers. Clones were read by immunoSEQ multiplex PCR, and TCRdb kept only the in-frame ones, dropping some. This table holds 110,000 to 150,000 clones, just under 85% found once. General study results and limits: Later work showed greater clonal expansion in HLA-associated TCR beta chains than in equally common others.

About this clone itself: Its antigen is unidentified.

The rearrangement joins TRBV6-5 to TRBJ1-1; 9 bases are a match to TRBD1. This clonotype was obtained from a woman in her fifties or sixties in good health and CMV-seropositive. Sequencing used PBMCs. In DNA, the CDR3 is TGTGCCAGCAGGATTTCGGGACAGGGGAACACTGAAGCTTTCTTT. Its protein is CASRISGQGNTEAFF.